The 20 T cell receptor beta chains in this list originate from one sample, sequenced in a study of blood T cell repertoires in COVID-19. The protocol was immunoSEQ multiplex PCR, while the TCRdb copy is restricted to in-frame clones and leaves out a portion. The sample holds around 170,000 clones, roughly 83% seen once. Sequencing was done on a sample of peripheral blood. Receptors originate from a woman aged 60-75 years with acute or convalescent COVID-19.

This chain links TRBV28 with TRBJ1-1; 7 bases line up with TRBD1. The CDR3 contains 14 residues. CDR1 is MDHEN, CDR2 SYDVKM, per germline. Germline trimming cut 5 bases from V and 2 bases from J; bases unmatched to any gene: 5. The DNA of the CDR3 is TGTGCCAGCAGTACCCGACAGGGAAACACTGAAGCTTTCTTT. Its protein product is CASSTRQGNTEAFF.

The chain links TRBV6-5 to TRBJ2-5, with a possible D match to TRBD2 (6 bases). CDR3 size: 12 residues. Germline-derived CDR1 and CDR2 are MNHEY and SVGAGI. Trimming removed 2 bases from V and 9 bases from J, with 10 bases in between. In DNA form, the CDR3 reads TGTGCCAGCAGTTACCCGTCGGGGGCCCAGTACTTC. This gives the protein CASSYPSGAQYF.

This clone was seen only once. V gene TRBV24-1 combines with J gene TRBJ2-2; D perhaps matches TRBD2 (7 bases). V lost 1 base and J lost 6, with 14 bases in between. The CDR3 is made up of 16 amino acids. Germline V lookup: CDR1 KGHDR, CDR2 SFDVKD. As DNA, the CDR3 is TGTGCCACCAGTGATTTCTCGGGGGGCGCGTCCGGGGAGCTGTTTTTT. Translated, it gives CATSDFSGGASGELFF.

The chain has TRBV7-2 and TRBJ2-2; 8 positions agree with TRBD2. The CDR3 runs to 15 residues. Per the germline V gene, CDR1 is SGHTA and CDR2 is FQGNSA. The trim removed 3 bases at V and 4 bases at J, leaving 4 bases unmatched. CDR3 loop: CASSFRGGATGELFF. In DNA, the CDR3 is TGTGCCAGCAGCTTTCGGGGGGGCGCCACCGGGGAGCTGTTTTTT.

This clone was observed once. The rearrangement links TRBV18 to TRBJ2-7; 7 bases match TRBD1. The CDR3 runs to 14 residues. V shed 2 bases and J 0 bases; nucleotides not matched to a gene: 1. Germline V gene sequence: CDR1 KGHSH, CDR2 LQKENI. For the CDR3, the DNA is TGTGCCAGCTCACCAGGGACAGTCTCCTACGAGCAGTACTTC. It yields the protein CASSPGTVSYEQYF.

The chain employs TRBV10-3 and TRBJ1-1; no definite D call. V was clipped by 3 bases and J by 4 bases, with 12 bases between them. This CDR3 spans 14 amino acids. CDR1 ENHRY and CDR2 SYGVKD come from the germline V gene. The chain's CDR3 is CAISDTVGGTEAFF. CDR3 DNA: TGTGCCATCAGTGATACTGTAGGCGGCACTGAAGCTTTCTTT.

The chain carries TRBV15 and TRBJ2-1; D gene uncertain. CDR1 is LNHNV, CDR2 YYDKDF, per germline (reference sequence). V was cut by 0 bases and J by 0 bases, with 6 bases left in between. This CDR3 contains 15 residues. DNA for the CDR3: TGTGCCACCAGCAGAGAAACCGGCTCCTACAATGAGCAGTTCTTC. Residues: CATSRETGSYNEQFF.

This chain links TRBV2 with TRBJ1-5; no firm D call. This CDR3 region has 14 residues. Trimming removed 3 bases at V and 4 bases at J, with 10 bases between. Germline V gene lookup returns CDR1 SNHLY and CDR2 FYNNEI. CDR3 residues: CASSDGLRNQPQHF. As DNA, the CDR3 is TGTGCCAGCAGTGACGGTTTGAGAAATCAGCCCCAGCATTTT.

The chain is built from TRBV19 and TRBJ1-6; D not certain. The CDR3 loop spans 15 amino acids. V was shortened by 7 bases and J by 5 bases, with 15 bases between the two germline ends. CDR1 LNHDA and CDR2 SQIVND come from the germline V gene (reference sequence). CDR3 nucleotides: TGTGCCAGTATCGCCGGGTCGATGGATAATTCACCCCTCCACTTT. Translating it yields CASIAGSMDNSPLHF. The full variable domain, completed using reference TRBV19 and TRBJ1-6, is DGGITQSPKYLFRKEGQNVTLSCEQNLNHDAMYWYRQDPGQGLRLIYYSQIVNDFQKGDIAEGYSVSREKKESFPLTVTSAQKNPTAFYLCASIAGSMDNSPLHFGNGTRLTVT.

CDR3 DNA: TGCGCCAGCAGCTTGGAGGGAGGGGGAGGGGTAACTGAAGCTTTCTTT. Its protein product is CASSLEGGGGVTEAFF. J is TRBJ1-1 and V is TRBV5-1, with D perhaps matching TRBD1 (6 bases). The CDR3 runs 16 residues. The germline V gene encodes CDR1 SGHRS and CDR2 YFSETQ. Trimming stripped 0 bases from V and 5 bases from J, with 17 bases between.

The chain joins TRBV25-1 to TRBJ1-4, with 9 bases identical to TRBD1. CDR1 and CDR2 from the germline V gene are MGHDK and SYGVNS. V was pared by 4 bases and J by 7 bases, with 10 bases of the junction left unmatched. The CDR3 consists of 16 residues. CDR3 coding DNA: TGTGCCAGCAGTGTTTTGGCCGGGACAGGGCTTGAAAAACTGTTTTTT. Translated: CASSVLAGTGLEKLFF.

V usage is TRBV19 and J usage is TRBJ1-2, with D tentatively TRBD1 (5 bases). Germline CDR1 and CDR2: LNHDA and SQIVND (reference sequence). The CDR3 is made up of 15 amino acids. V was trimmed by 9 bases and J by 0 bases, leaving 17 bases between them. In nucleotides, the CDR3 is TGTGCCAGCGTTGTAGGACATCGAGCTAACTATGGCTACACCTTC. Amino acid sequence: CASVVGHRANYGYTF.

This clone appeared a few times. The chain joins TRBV30 to TRBJ1-2; TRBD1 is a possible D gene (6 bases). Germline V gene sequence: CDR1 GTSNPN, CDR2 SVGIG (reference sequence). The CDR3 extends over 13 amino acids. V was pared by 7 bases and J by 0 bases, with 12 bases between. This CDR3 is CAYTGSSNYGYTF. The CDR3 DNA sequence: TGTGCCTACACAGGGTCTTCTAACTATGGCTACACCTTC.

V usage is TRBV18 and J usage is TRBJ2-5; D perhaps matches TRBD1 (6 bases). Germline values: CDR1 KGHSH, CDR2 LQKENI. Deletions cut 3 bases from V and 4 bases from J, with 12 bases between. The CDR3 sequence is 14 residues long. CDR3: CASSPEAGVETQYF. CDR3 bases: TGTGCCAGCTCACCGGAGGCAGGGGTAGAGACCCAGTACTTC.

V and J are TRBV7-9 and TRBJ1-3; the match to TRBD1 covers 8 bases. The V gene's germline CDR1 is SEHNR and CDR2 FQNEAQ (reference sequence). This CDR3 spans 16 amino acids. Unmatched junction bases numbered 4, after V lost 3 bases and J lost 0 bases. The CDR3 reads CASSLGQAPSGNTIYF. The CDR3 nucleotides read TGTGCCAGCAGCTTGGGACAGGCCCCCTCTGGAAACACCATATATTTT.

The V and J genes are TRBV19 and TRBJ1-4, with 9 positions matching TRBD1. Per the germline V gene, CDR1 is LNHDA and CDR2 is SQIVND (reference sequence). CDR3 length: 14 amino acids. Trimming took 5 bases from V and 8 from J; bases not matched to a gene: 6. DNA of the CDR3: TGTGCCAGTAGTGTGGACAGGGGCGGAGAAAAACTGTTTTTT. Encoded protein: CASSVDRGGEKLFF.

CDR3 residues: CAWSLPGQGTYNEQFF. The CDR3, as DNA: TGTGCCTGGAGTCTACCCGGACAGGGTACCTACAATGAGCAGTTCTTC. The V gene is TRBV30, the J gene TRBJ2-1, with 8 bases identical to TRBD1. The V gene's germline CDR1 is GTSNPN and CDR2 SVGIG (reference sequence). V was clipped by 2 bases and J by 2 bases; unmatched bases: 8. The CDR3 has 16 amino acids.

This clone was recorded only once. This chain uses TRBV7-2 with TRBJ2-3; D not resolved. The germline V gene encodes CDR1 SGHTA and CDR2 FQGNSA. Trimming removed 1 base from V and 5 bases from J, with 7 bases in between. This CDR3 region has 13 residues. This CDR3 is CASSLERVDTQYF. The CDR3 coding sequence is TGTGCCAGCAGCTTAGAACGGGTAGATACGCAGTATTTT.

V usage is TRBV28 and J usage is TRBJ2-5; a possible D gene is TRBD2 (5 bases). CDR1 is MDHEN and CDR2 is SYDVKM in the germline V gene. The CDR3 is 15 amino acids. The V gene lost 3 bases and the J gene lost 5 bases, with 16 bases spanning the gap. CDR3 nucleotides: TGTGCCAGCAGTTTTTCCGTAGCGATCGGGGAGACCCAGTACTTC. Encoded protein: CASSFSVAIGETQYF.

This sequence joins TRBV7-9 and TRBJ1-1, with 7 bases that match TRBD1. V gave up 1 base and J gave up 1 base; unmatched junction bases: 3. Germline CDR1 SEHNR, CDR2 FQNEAQ (reference sequence). The CDR3 totals 15 residues. The CDR3 loop reads CASSLVTGTNTEAFF. DNA for the CDR3: TGTGCCAGCAGCTTAGTGACAGGGACGAACACTGAAGCTTTCTTT.